These 9 T cell receptor beta chains came from one sample sequenced in a study of cytomegalovirus exposure and HLA in healthy donors. The PCR was carried out with 60 Vbeta primers and 13 Jbeta primers. Assay: immunoSEQ multiplex PCR; the TCRdb copy retains only in-frame clones and omits some. The sample carries approximately 200,000 clones, approximately 78% recorded once. The sequenced material came from PBMCs. The receptors stem from a woman aged 45 to 65 in good health and CMV-seropositive.

V usage is TRBV7-6 and J usage is TRBJ2-1; 13 nucleotides align to TRBD2. V shed 5 bases, J shed 9 bases, and the junction held 10 bases outside the gene matches. CDR3 size: 16 residues. The germline V gene has CDR1 SGHVS and CDR2 FNYEAQ. The CDR3 is CASSLKLAGGPGEQFF. The CDR3 nucleotides read TGTGCCAGCAGCCTGAAACTAGCGGGGGGGCCGGGTGAGCAGTTCTTC. The full variable domain, completed using reference TRBV7-6 and TRBJ2-1, is GAGVSQSPRYKVTKRGQDVALRCDPISGHVSLYWYRQALGQGPEFLTYFNYEAQQDKSGLPNDRFSAERPEGSISTLTIQRTEQRDSAMYRCASSLKLAGGPGEQFFGPGTRLTVL.

This chain uses TRBV5-1 with TRBJ2-1, with TRBD1 matching over 8 bases. V lost 4 bases, J lost 5 bases, and 8 bases stayed unmatched. Germline values: CDR1 SGHRS, CDR2 YFSETQ. The CDR3 totals 15 residues. The CDR3 spells CASSPRGLLDNEQFF. CDR3 nucleotides: TGCGCCAGCAGCCCCAGGGGGCTACTTGACAATGAGCAGTTCTTC.

The rearrangement joins TRBV7-9 to TRBJ2-5; TRBD1 is a possible D gene (6 bases). Germline CDR1 reads SEHNR; CDR2 reads FQNEAQ (reference sequence). Trimming stripped 3 bases from V and 1 base from J, with 9 bases between. The CDR3 consists of 14 residues. CDR3 residues: CASSFPTGQETQYF. The CDR3 DNA sequence: TGTGCCAGCAGCTTTCCGACAGGCCAAGAGACCCAGTACTTC.

This chain connects TRBV19 to TRBJ2-2; the D gene is possibly TRBD2 (6 bases). CDR3 length equals 16 residues. V was clipped by 7 bases and J by 6 bases, with 21 bases between them. CDR1 LNHDA and CDR2 SQIVND come from the germline V gene (reference sequence). The CDR3 coding sequence is TGTGCCAGTATTGGGGGTTCTGGGACTTCATCCGGGGAGCTGTTTTTT. This sequence encodes CASIGGSGTSSGELFF.

The chain couples TRBV7-6 to TRBJ1-3; maybe TRBD1 (5 bases). Looked up from germline, CDR1 is SGHVS and CDR2 is FNYEAQ. The CDR3 runs 17 residues. V gave up 0 bases and J gave up 0 bases, with 12 bases separating them. The CDR3: CASSLAAGTDSGNTIYF. CDR3 DNA sequence: TGTGCCAGCAGCTTAGCGGCAGGGACTGACTCTGGAAACACCATATATTTT.

In this sample, this clone turned up once. The rearrangement joins TRBV5-1 to TRBJ1-2; the match to TRBD1 covers 8 bases. V was pared by 4 bases and J by 8 bases, with 4 bases of the junction left unmatched. The CDR3 consists of 12 residues. Germline CDR1 SGHRS, CDR2 YFSETQ. CDR3 DNA sequence: TGCGCCAGCAGCCCGGACAGGGACGGCTACACCTTC. Amino acid sequence: CASSPDRDGYTF.

CDR3 protein: CASSRRDRGIMGTEAFF. CDR3 bases: TGTGCCAGCTCACGCCGGGACAGGGGGATCATGGGCACTGAAGCTTTCTTT. The chain employs TRBV18 and TRBJ1-1, with 11 bases that match TRBD1. The CDR3 spans 17 residues. CDR1 KGHSH and CDR2 LQKENI come from the germline V gene. Trimming took 4 bases from V and 4 from J; bases not matched to a gene: 11.

The chain links TRBV7-2 to TRBJ2-1; 10 bases are a match to TRBD1. This CDR3 region has 17 residues. Germline V gene data show CDR1 as SGHTA and CDR2 as FQGNSA. V gave up 1 base and J gave up 7 bases; unmatched junction bases: 10. CDR3 in amino acids: CASSLGGTDRGLNEQFF. DNA for the CDR3: TGTGCCAGCAGCTTAGGTGGGACGGACAGGGGGTTGAATGAGCAGTTCTTC.

The V call is TRBV4-3, the J call TRBJ2-2; D is perhaps TRBD2 (7 bases). V lost 1 base and J 3 bases, leaving 12 bases between the germline ends. The CDR3 covers 16 residues. Germline loops: CDR1 LGHNA, CDR2 YSLEER. CDR3 bases: TGCGCCAGCAGCCAAGGGGCGGGGGCCCACACCGGGGAGCTGTTTTTT. The encoded protein is CASSQGAGAHTGELFF.